Presented here are 10 T cell receptor beta chains from one specimen sequenced in a study of cytomegalovirus exposure and HLA in healthy donors. In the PCR, 60 Vbeta and 13 Jbeta primers were used. Clones were read by immunoSEQ multiplex PCR, and TCRdb kept only the in-frame ones, dropping some. The sample contains roughly 140,000 clones, around 77% of which appear only once. Sequenced input: PBMCs. Source of these receptors: a woman aged 40-49 years in good health and CMV-seropositive.

A word on this clone: The identical CDR3 is also encoded by other nucleotide sequences in the sample. This chain joins TRBV2 and TRBJ1-5; possibly TRBD1 for D (5 bases). Trimming took 11 bases from V and 4 from J, leaving 12 bases between them. Germline CDR1 and CDR2: SNHLY and FYNNEI. CDR3 size: 12 residues. The CDR3 nucleotides are TGTGCCTCCACCCGGGGGAATCAGCCCCAGCATTTT. Translation gives CASTRGNQPQHF.

CDR3 in DNA: TGTGCCAGCAGCGTAAGCGGGGGGGTGGACAATGAGCAGTTCTTC. It encodes CASSVSGGVDNEQFF. This chain connects TRBV9 to TRBJ2-1, with 10 bases that match TRBD2. CDR1 is SGDLS, CDR2 YYNGEE, per germline. The CDR3 totals 15 residues. Trimming removed 1 base from V and 5 bases from J; junction bases left unmatched: 3.

About this clone itself: The junction differs from germline at one of its ends, possibly a read error. V and J are TRBV6-6 and TRBJ2-2; TRBD2 is a possible D gene (6 bases). Germline V lookup: CDR1 MNHNY, CDR2 SVGAGI (reference sequence). The CDR3 sequence is 14 residues long. The CDR3 region is CASSYGGTSGKLFF. The CDR3 coding sequence is TGTGCCAGCAGTTACGGTGGGACTTCCGGGAAGCTGTTTTTT.

The CDR3 reads CASRQGTNTGELFF. DNA of the CDR3: TGTGCCAGCAGACAGGGGACGAACACCGGGGAGCTGTTTTTT. This chain connects TRBV10-3 to TRBJ2-2; 8 nucleotides match TRBD1. Germline CDR1 ENHRY, CDR2 SYGVKD. Trimming removed 10 bases from V and 0 bases from J; junction bases left unmatched: 4. CDR3 length equals 14 residues.

The chain couples TRBV5-1 to TRBJ1-1; 10 bases are shared with TRBD1. Germline-derived CDR1 and CDR2 are SGHRS and YFSETQ. The length of the CDR3 is 13 residues. Trimming removed 5 bases from V and 3 bases from J; junction bases left unmatched: 1. In nucleotides, the CDR3 is TGCGCCAGCAGGACAGGGGGCCACACTGAAGCTTTCTTT. This sequence encodes CASRTGGHTEAFF.

The rearrangement joins TRBV9 to TRBJ2-7; the match to TRBD2 covers 7 bases. With 0 bases clipped from V and 6 bases from J, the junction kept 18 bases outside the gene matches. Germline V gene sequence: CDR1 SGDLS, CDR2 YYNGEE. The CDR3 contains 18 residues. CDR3 sequence: CASSVGEWGGSGPCEQYF. The CDR3, as DNA: TGTGCCAGCAGCGTAGGCGAATGGGGGGGGAGCGGTCCCTGCGAGCAGTACTTC.

The J gene is TRBJ2-1, the V gene TRBV18; unclear D gene. V gave up 2 bases and J gave up 7 bases, with 12 bases separating them. Germline-derived CDR1 and CDR2 are KGHSH and LQKENI. CDR3 length: 14 amino acids. As DNA, the CDR3 is TGTGCCAGCTCACCAAGCGCTAGGAAGAATGAGCAGTTCTTC. Its protein product is CASSPSARKNEQFF.

The genes are TRBV29-1 and TRBJ2-7; TRBD1 agrees at 9 bases. The germline V gene has CDR1 SQVTM and CDR2 ANQGSEA. The CDR3 is 12 residues long. Germline trimming cut 6 bases from V and 5 bases from J; bases unmatched to any gene: 5. CDR3 DNA sequence: TGCAGCGTGGGACAGGGAGGAAACGAGCAGTACTTC. Its translation: CSVGQGGNEQYF.

This chain connects TRBV6-5 to TRBJ1-5; 9 bases agree with TRBD1. The CDR3 is 15 amino acids. Germline CDR1 reads MNHEY; CDR2 reads SVGAGI. V was clipped by 5 bases and J by 6 bases; unmatched bases: 8. DNA for the CDR3: TGTGCCAGCAGTCCCCGGGACAGGGATCTTCAGCCCCAGCATTTT. It encodes CASSPRDRDLQPQHF.

This clone was detected only once. This chain links TRBV28 with TRBJ2-1; TRBD2 matches at 11 bases. Losses at the gene ends were 5 bases for V and 7 bases for J; bases not matched to a gene: 10. This CDR3 has 16 amino acids. Germline V gene lookup returns CDR1 MDHEN and CDR2 SYDVKM. CDR3 sequence reads: CASSTIAGGGSNEQFF. As DNA, the CDR3 is TGTGCCAGCAGTACAATAGCGGGGGGGGGTTCGAATGAGCAGTTCTTC.